This entry concerns a single T cell receptor beta chain. What it binds is unknown. The entry originates in a study of T cells after yellow fever vaccination. CDR1 is MRHNA, CDR2 SNTAGT, per germline. Unmatched junction bases numbered 2, after V lost 9 bases and J lost 0 bases. The length of the CDR3 is 14 residues. The authors made TCR cDNA by 5'RACE template switching, adding a universal primer site and UMIs. TCRdb used MiXCR to reprocess the 5' RACE reads, holding one entry per CDR3 protein. Of around 500,000 distinct CDR3 sequences listed, roughly 22% were seen once; the top ten hold around 17%. General study findings and limits: Peaking faster, on day 5 versus 15, the secondary response was nonetheless weaker.

The chain couples TRBV6-4 to TRBJ2-6, with TRBD1 identical over 7 bases. The clonotype originates from a man aged 18 to 29 who received the YFV17D yellow fever vaccine. The sequencing used PBMCs, collected around 3 weeks after the first yellow fever vaccination. DNA for the CDR3: TGTGCCAGAGACAGGGTCTCTGGGGCCAACGTCCTGACTTTC. Translation gives CARDRVSGANVLTF.